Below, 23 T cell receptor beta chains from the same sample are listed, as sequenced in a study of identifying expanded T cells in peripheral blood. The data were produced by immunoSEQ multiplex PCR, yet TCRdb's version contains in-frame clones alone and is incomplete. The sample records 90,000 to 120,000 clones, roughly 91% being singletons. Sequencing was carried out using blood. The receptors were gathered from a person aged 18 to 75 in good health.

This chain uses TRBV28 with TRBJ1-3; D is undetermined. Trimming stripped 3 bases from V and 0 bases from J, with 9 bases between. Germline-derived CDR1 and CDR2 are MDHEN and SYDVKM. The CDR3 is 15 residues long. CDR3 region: CASSFGLSSGNTIYF. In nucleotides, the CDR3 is TGTGCCAGCAGTTTTGGCTTAAGCTCTGGAAACACCATATATTTT.

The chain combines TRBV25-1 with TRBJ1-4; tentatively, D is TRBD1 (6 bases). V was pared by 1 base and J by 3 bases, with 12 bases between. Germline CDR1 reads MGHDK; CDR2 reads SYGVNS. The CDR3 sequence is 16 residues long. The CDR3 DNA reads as TGTGCCAGCAGTGAATGGGGGGGGGCAGCTAATGAAAAACTGTTTTTT. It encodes CASSEWGGAANEKLFF.

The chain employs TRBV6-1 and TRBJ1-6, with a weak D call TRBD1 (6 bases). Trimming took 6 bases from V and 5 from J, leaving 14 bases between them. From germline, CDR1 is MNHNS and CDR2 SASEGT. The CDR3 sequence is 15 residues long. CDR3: CASRLFDRNNSPLHF. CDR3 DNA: TGTGCCAGCAGGCTATTCGACAGGAATAATTCACCCCTCCACTTT.

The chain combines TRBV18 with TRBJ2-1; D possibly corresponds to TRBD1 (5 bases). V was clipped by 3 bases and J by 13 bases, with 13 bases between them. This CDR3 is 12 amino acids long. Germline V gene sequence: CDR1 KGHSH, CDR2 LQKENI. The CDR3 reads CASSPVPGFQFF. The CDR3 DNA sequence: TGTGCCAGCTCACCGGTCCCAGGGTTCCAGTTCTTC.

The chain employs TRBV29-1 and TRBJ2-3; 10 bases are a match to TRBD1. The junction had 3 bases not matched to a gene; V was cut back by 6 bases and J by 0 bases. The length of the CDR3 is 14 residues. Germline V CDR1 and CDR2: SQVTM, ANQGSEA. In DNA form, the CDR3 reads TGCAGCGTCCAGGGACAGGGGAGCACAGATACGCAGTATTTT. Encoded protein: CSVQGQGSTDTQYF.

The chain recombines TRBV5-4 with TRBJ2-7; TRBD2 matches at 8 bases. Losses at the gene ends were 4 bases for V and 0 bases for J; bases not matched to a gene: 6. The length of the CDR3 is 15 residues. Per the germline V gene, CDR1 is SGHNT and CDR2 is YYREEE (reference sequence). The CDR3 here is CASSRGGAPSYEQYF. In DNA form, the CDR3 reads TGTGCCAGCAGCCGGGGGGGGGCCCCCTCCTACGAGCAGTACTTC. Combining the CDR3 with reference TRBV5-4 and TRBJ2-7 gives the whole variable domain ETGVTQSPTHLIKTRGQQVTLRCSSQSGHNTVSWYQQALGQGPQFIFQYYREEENGRGNFPPRFSGLQFPNYSSELNVNALELDDSALYLCASSRGGAPSYEQYFGPGTRLTVT.

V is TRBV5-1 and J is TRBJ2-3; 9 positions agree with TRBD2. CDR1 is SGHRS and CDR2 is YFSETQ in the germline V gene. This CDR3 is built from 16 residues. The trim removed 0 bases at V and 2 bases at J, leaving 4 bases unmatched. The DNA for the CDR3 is TGCGCCAGCAGCTTGGCCCTAGCGGGGTACACAGATACGCAGTATTTT. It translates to CASSLALAGYTDTQYF.

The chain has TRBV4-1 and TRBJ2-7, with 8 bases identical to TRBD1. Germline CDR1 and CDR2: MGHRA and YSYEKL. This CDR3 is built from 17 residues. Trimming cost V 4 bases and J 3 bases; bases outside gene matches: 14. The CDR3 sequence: CASSPRAGTGAIYEQYF. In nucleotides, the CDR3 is TGCGCCAGCAGCCCCAGAGCCGGGACAGGCGCCATCTACGAGCAGTACTTC.

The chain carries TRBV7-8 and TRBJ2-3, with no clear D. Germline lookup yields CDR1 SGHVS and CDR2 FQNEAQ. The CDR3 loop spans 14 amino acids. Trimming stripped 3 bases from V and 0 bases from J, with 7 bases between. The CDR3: CASSFETSTDTQYF. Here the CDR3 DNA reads TGTGCCAGCAGCTTTGAAACCAGCACAGATACGCAGTATTTT.

CDR3 amino acids: CASSAGGLSGANVLTF. The CDR3 bases are TGTGCCAGTAGTGCAGGGGGTCTCTCTGGGGCCAACGTCCTGACTTTC. The V gene is TRBV19, the J gene TRBJ2-6, with 7 bases fitting TRBD1. The CDR3 runs 16 residues. Germline V gene data show CDR1 as LNHDA and CDR2 as SQIVND (reference sequence). The ends lost 5 bases at V and 0 bases at J; junction bases unmatched: 4.

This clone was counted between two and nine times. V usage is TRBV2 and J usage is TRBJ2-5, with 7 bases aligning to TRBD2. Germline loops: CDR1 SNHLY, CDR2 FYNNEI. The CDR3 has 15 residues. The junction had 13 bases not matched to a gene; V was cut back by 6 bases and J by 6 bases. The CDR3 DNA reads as TGTGCCAGCAGCGGGGACTATTTAATAAGAAAGACCCAGTACTTC. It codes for CASSGDYLIRKTQYF. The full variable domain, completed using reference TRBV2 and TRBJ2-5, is EPEVTQTPSHQVTQMGQEVILRCVPISNHLYFYWYRQILGQKVEFLVSFYNNEISEKSEIFDDQFSVERPDGSNFTLKIRSTKLEDSAMYFCASSGDYLIRKTQYFGPGTRLLVL.

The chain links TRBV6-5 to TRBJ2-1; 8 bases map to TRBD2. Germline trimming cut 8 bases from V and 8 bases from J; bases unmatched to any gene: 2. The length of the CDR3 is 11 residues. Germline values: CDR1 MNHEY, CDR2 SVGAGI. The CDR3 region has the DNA TGTGCCAGCGAAGCGGGGGATGAGCAGTTCTTC. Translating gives CASEAGDEQFF.

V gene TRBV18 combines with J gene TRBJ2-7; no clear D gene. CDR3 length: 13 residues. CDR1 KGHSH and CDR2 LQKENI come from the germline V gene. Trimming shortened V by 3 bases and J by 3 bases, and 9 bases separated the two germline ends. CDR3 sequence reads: CASSPQTLYEQYF. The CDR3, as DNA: TGTGCCAGCTCACCCCAGACTCTCTACGAGCAGTACTTC.

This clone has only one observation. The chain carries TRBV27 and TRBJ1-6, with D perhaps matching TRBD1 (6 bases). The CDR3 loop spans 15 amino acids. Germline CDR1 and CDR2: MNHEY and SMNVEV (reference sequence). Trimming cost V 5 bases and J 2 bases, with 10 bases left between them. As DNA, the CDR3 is TGTGCCAGCAGTAGTAGGACAGCCTATAATTCACCCCTCCACTTT. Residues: CASSSRTAYNSPLHF.

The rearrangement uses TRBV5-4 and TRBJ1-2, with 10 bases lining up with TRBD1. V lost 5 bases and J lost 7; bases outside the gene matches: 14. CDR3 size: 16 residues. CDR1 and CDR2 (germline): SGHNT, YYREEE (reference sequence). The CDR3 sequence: CASRPTYPGTGVGYTF. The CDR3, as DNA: TGTGCCAGCAGACCGACATATCCCGGGACAGGGGTTGGCTACACCTTC.

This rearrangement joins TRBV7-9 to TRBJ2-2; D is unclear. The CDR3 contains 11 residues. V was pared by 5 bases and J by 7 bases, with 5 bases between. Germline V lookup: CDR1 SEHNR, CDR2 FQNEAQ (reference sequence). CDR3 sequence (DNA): TGTGCCAGCAGCCTGAACGGGGAGCTGTTTTTT. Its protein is CASSLNGELFF.

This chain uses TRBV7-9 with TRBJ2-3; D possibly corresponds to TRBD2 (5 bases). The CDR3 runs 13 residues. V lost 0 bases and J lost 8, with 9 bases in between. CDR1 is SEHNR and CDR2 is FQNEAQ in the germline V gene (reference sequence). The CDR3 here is CASSLAAEGTQYF. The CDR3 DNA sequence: TGTGCCAGCAGCTTAGCGGCAGAGGGTACGCAGTATTTT.

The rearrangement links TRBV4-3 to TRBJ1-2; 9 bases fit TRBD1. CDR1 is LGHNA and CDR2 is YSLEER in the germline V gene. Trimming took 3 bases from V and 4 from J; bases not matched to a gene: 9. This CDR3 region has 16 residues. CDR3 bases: TGCGCCAGCAGCCACCCGCGGGACAGGGCGGGCTATGGCTACACCTTC. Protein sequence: CASSHPRDRAGYGYTF.

This CDR3 reads CASSLYGYNSPLHF. Written as DNA, the CDR3 is TGTGCCAGCAGCTTATACGGGTATAATTCACCCCTCCACTTT. The gene calls are TRBV7-2 and TRBJ1-6, with D unclear. Germline V gene sequence: CDR1 SGHTA, CDR2 FQGNSA. V lost 2 bases and J lost 4, with 6 bases in between. The CDR3 spans 14 residues.

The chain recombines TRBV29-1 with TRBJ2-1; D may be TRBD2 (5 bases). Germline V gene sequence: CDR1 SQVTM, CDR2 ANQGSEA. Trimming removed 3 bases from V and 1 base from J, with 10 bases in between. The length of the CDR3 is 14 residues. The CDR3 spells CSVEAGSSYNEQFF. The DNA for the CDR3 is TGCAGCGTTGAGGCGGGTTCTTCCTACAATGAGCAGTTCTTC.

The CDR3 loop is CASSPTGDGNQPQHF. In DNA form, the CDR3 reads TGTGCCAGCAGCCCAACAGGGGATGGCAATCAGCCCCAGCATTTT. V gene TRBV11-2 combines with J gene TRBJ1-5; 7 bases line up with TRBD1. The CDR3 is made up of 15 amino acids. Germline V gene lookup returns CDR1 SGHAT and CDR2 FQNNGV. The V gene end was trimmed by 5 bases and the J gene end by 2 bases; junction bases not matched to a gene: 6.

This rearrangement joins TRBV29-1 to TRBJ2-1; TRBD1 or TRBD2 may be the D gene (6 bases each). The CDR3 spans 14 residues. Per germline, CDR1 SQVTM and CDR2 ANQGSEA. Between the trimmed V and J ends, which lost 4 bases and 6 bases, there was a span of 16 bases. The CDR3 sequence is CSVARPPGANEQFF. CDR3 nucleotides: TGCAGCGTTGCCCGACCCCCGGGGGCCAATGAGCAGTTCTTC.

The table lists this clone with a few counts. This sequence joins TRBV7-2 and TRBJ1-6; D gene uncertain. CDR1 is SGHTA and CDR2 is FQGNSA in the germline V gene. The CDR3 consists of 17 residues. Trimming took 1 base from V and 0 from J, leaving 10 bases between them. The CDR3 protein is CASSLVGGSSYNSPLHF. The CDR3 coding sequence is TGTGCCAGCAGCTTAGTCGGCGGGAGCTCCTATAATTCACCCCTCCACTTT.